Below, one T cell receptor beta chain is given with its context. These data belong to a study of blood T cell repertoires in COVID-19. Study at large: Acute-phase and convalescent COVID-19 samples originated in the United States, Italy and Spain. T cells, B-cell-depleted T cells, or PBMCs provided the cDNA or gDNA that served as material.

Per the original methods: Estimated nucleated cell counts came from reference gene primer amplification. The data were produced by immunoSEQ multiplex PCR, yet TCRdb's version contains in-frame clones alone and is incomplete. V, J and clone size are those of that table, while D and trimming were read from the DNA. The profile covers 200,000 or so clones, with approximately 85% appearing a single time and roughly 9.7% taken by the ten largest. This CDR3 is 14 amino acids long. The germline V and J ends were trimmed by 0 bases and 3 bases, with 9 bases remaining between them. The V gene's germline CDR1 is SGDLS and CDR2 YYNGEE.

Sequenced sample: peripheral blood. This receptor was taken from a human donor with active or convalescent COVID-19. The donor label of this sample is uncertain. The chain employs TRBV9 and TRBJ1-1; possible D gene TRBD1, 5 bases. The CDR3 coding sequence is TGTGCCAGCAGCGTAGCTCCGGGGGACACTGAAGCTTTCTTT. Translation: CASSVAPGDTEAFF.